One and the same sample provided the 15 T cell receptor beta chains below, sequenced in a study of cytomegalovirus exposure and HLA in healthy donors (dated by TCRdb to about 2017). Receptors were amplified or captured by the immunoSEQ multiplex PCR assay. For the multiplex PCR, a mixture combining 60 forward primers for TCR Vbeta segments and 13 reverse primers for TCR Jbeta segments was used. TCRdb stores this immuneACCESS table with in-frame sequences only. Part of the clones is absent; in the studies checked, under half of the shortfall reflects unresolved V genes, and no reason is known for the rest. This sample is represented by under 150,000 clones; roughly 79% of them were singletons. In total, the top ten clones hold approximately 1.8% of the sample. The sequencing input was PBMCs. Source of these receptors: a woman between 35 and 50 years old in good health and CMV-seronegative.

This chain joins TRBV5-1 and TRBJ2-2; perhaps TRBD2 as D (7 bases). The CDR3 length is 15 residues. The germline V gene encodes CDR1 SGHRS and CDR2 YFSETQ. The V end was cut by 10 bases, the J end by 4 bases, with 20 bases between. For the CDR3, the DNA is TGCGCCTCCGGTACGGGGGGCGCGCTCACCGGGGAGCTGTTTTTT. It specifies CASGTGGALTGELFF. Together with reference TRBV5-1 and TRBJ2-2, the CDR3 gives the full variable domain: KAGVTQTPRYLIKTRGQQVTLSCSPISGHRSVSWYQQTPGQGLQFLFEYFSETQRNKGNFPGRFSGRQFSNSRSEMNVSTLELGDSALYLCASGTGGALTGELFFGEGSRLTVL.

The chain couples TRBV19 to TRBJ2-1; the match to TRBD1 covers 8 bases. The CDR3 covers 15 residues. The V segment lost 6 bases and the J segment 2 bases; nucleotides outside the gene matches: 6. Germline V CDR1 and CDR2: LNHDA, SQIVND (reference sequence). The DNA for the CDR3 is TGTGCCAGTAGCCTGGACAGGGCGCCCTACAATGAGCAGTTCTTC. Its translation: CASSLDRAPYNEQFF.

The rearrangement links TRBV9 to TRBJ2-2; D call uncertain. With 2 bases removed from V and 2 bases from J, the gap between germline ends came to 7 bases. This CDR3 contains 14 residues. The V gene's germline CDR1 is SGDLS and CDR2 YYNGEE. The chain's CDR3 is CASSVGGNTGELFF. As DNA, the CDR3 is TGTGCCAGCAGCGTCGGCGGTAACACCGGGGAGCTGTTTTTT.

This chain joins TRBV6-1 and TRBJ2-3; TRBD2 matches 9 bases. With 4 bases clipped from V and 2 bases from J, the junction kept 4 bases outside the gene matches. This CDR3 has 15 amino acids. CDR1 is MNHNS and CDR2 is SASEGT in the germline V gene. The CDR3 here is CASSVSGGDTDTQYF. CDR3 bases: TGTGCCAGCAGTGTTAGCGGGGGAGACACAGATACGCAGTATTTT.

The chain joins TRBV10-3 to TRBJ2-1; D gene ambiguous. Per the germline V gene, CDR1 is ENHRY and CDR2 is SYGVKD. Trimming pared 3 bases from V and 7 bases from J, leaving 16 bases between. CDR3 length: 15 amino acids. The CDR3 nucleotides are TGTGCCATCAGTGATGCAGGATATACAAGAAATGAGCAGTTCTTC. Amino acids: CAISDAGYTRNEQFF.

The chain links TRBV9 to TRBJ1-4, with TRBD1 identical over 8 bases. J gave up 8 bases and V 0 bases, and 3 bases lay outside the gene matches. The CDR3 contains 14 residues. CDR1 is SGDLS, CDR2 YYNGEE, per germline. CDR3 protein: CASSVGGQVEKLFF. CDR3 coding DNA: TGTGCCAGCAGCGTAGGGGGACAGGTGGAAAAACTGTTTTTT.

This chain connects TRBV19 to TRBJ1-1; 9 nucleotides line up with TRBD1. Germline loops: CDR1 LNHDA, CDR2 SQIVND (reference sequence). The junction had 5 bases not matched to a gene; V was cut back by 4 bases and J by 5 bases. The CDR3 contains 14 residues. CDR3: CASSKQGAGTEAFF. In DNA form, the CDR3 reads TGTGCCAGTAGTAAACAGGGGGCTGGAACTGAAGCTTTCTTT.

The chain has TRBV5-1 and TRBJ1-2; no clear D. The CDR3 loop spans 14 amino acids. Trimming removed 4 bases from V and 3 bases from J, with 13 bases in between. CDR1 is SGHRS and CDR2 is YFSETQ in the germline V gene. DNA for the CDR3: TGCGCCAGCAGCCCACCACTTGGTGACTATGGCTACACCTTC. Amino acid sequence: CASSPPLGDYGYTF.

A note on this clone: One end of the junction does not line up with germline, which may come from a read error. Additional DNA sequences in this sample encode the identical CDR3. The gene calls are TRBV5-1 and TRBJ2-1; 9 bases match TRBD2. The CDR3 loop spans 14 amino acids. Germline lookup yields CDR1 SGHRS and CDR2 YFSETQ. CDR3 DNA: TGCGCCAGTAGCTTGGAGGGACTAGCTGAAGAGCAGTTCTTC. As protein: CASSLEGLAEEQFF.

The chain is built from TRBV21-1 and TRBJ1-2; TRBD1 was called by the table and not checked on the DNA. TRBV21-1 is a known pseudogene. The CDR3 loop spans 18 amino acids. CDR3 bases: TGTGCCAGCAGCAAAGCGCGTCTGAACAGGGGGCCTACCTATGGCTACACCTTC. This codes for CASSKARLNRGPTYGYTF.

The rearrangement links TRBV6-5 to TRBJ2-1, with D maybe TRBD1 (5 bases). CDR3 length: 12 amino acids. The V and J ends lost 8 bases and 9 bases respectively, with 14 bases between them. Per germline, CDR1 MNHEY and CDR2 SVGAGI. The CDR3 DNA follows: TGTGCCAGCCGTAGGGGTGGATCTGAGCAGTTCTTC. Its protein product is CASRRGGSEQFF.

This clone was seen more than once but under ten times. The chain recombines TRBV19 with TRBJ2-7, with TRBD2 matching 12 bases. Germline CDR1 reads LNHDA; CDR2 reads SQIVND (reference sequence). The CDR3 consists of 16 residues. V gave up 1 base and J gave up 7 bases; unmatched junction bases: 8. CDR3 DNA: TGTGCCAGTAGTATAGTCTGGACTAGCGGGGTCCTGGAGCAGTACTTC. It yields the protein CASSIVWTSGVLEQYF.

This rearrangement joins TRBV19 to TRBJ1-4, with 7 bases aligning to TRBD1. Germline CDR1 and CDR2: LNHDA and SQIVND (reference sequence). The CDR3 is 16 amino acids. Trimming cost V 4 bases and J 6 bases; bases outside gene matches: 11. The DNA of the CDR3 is TGTGCCAGTAGTACCCCGCGGACAGGTGAAGATGAAAAACTGTTTTTT. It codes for CASSTPRTGEDEKLFF.

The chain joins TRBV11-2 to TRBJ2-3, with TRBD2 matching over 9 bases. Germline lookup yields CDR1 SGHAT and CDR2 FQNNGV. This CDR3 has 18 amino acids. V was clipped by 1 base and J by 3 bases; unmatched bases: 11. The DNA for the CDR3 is TGTGCCAGCAGCTTAGGTCCCTTTAGCGGGGGTGGAACAGATACGCAGTATTTT. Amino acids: CASSLGPFSGGGTDTQYF.

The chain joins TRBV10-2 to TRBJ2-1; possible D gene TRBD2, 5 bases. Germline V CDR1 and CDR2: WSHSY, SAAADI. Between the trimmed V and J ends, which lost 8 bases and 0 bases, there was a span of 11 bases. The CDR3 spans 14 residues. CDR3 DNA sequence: TGCGCCAGCTACGACTACAGCTCCTACAATGAGCAGTTCTTC. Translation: CASYDYSSYNEQFF.